The 14 T cell receptor beta chains given below trace back to one sample, sequenced in a study of blood T cell repertoires in COVID-19. Measured with immunoSEQ multiplex PCR; TCRdb has only the in-frame clones, and not every one. This sample has more than 350,000 clones; about 83% occur once, and the top ten carry 10%. Source material: PBMCs or T cells enriched from blood (not recorded which). The origin of the receptors is a woman aged 50 to 60 who had recovered from COVID-19.

The chain uses TRBV28 and TRBJ1-1, with TRBD1 identical over 7 bases. This CDR3 is 17 amino acids long. The trim removed 5 bases at V and 0 bases at J, leaving 12 bases unmatched. Germline V gene lookup returns CDR1 MDHEN and CDR2 SYDVKM. The CDR3 loop is CASSLRIYRGMNTEAFF. DNA for the CDR3: TGTGCCAGCAGTCTTCGTATTTACAGGGGAATGAACACTGAAGCTTTCTTT.

Remarks on this clone: One end of the junction does not line up with germline, which may come from a read error. V usage is TRBV5-4 and J usage is TRBJ2-3; TRBD2 matches at 8 bases. Looked up from germline, CDR1 is SGHNT and CDR2 is YYREEE (reference sequence). CDR3 length: 15 residues. The CDR3 reads CASRTWGATAGAVSF. The CDR3 coding sequence is TGTGCCAGCAGGACTTGGGGGGCAACAGCGGGGGCCGTTTCATTT. The whole variable domain, remainder taken from reference TRBV5-4 and TRBJ2-3, is ETGVTQSPTHLIKTRGQQVTLRCSSQSGHNTVSWYQQALGQGPQFIFQYYREEENGRGNFPPRFSGLQFPNYSSELNVNALELDDSALYLCASRTWGATAGAVSFGPGTRLTVL.

The sample holds one count of this clone. The J gene is TRBJ1-4, the V gene TRBV7-8; 9 bases agree with TRBD1. CDR1 is SGHVS and CDR2 is FQNEAQ in the germline V gene. The V gene end was trimmed by 6 bases and the J gene end by 7 bases; junction bases not matched to a gene: 9. The CDR3 is made up of 15 amino acids. The CDR3 loop is CASSRRQGGSEKLFF. The CDR3 coding sequence is TGTGCCAGCAGTCGTCGACAGGGGGGCAGTGAAAAACTGTTTTTT.

This sequence joins TRBV28 and TRBJ1-2; perhaps TRBD1 as D (5 bases). V gave up 10 bases and J gave up 7 bases, with 19 bases separating them. CDR1 is MDHEN, CDR2 SYDVKM, per germline. This CDR3 has 13 residues. The DNA of the CDR3 is TGTGCCACGGGGGGACCTACTGTGGGTGGCTACACCTTC. Protein sequence: CATGGPTVGGYTF.

The CDR3 sequence: CASSSPTSGGDSSTDTQYF. The CDR3 region has the DNA TGTGCCAGCAGTTCCCCAACTAGCGGGGGAGACTCTAGCACAGATACGCAGTATTTT. V and J are TRBV27 and TRBJ2-3; 11 nucleotides match TRBD2. The V gene's germline CDR1 is MNHEY and CDR2 SMNVEV (reference sequence). The J segment lost 0 bases and the V segment lost 4 bases, leaving 12 bases of the junction unmatched. CDR3 length: 19 amino acids.

The chain employs TRBV18 and TRBJ1-1; no clear D gene. The ends were cut back, 0 bases at V and 6 bases at J, with 17 bases in the middle. The CDR3 is made up of 16 amino acids. CDR1 KGHSH and CDR2 LQKENI come from the germline V gene. The CDR3 coding sequence is TGTGCCAGCTCACCACCTCCATTTTTATTTCGGGCTGAAGCTTTCTTT. Translation: CASSPPPFLFRAEAFF.

With regard to this clone: The same CDR3 is also encoded by other DNA sequences in this sample. The chain uses TRBV12-3 or TRBV12-4 and TRBJ1-1; D not certain. Trimming removed 5 bases from V and 1 base from J, with 8 bases in between. This CDR3 is built from 13 residues. This chain's CDR3 is CASSTRQNTEAFF. The CDR3 DNA is TGTGCCAGCAGTACCAGACAGAACACTGAAGCTTTCTTT.

The gene calls are TRBV11-2 and TRBJ1-1; 8 bases align to TRBD1. Germline CDR1 reads SGHAT; CDR2 reads FQNNGV. The CDR3 runs to 14 residues. The V gene end was trimmed by 5 bases and the J gene end by 9 bases; junction bases not matched to a gene: 11. CDR3 loop: CASSPGTGLSKAFF. In nucleotides, the CDR3 is TGTGCCAGCAGCCCCGGGACAGGCCTCTCAAAAGCTTTCTTT.

This clone was found once. The chain is built from TRBV18 and TRBJ1-6, with a weak D call TRBD1 (5 bases). The CDR3 has 18 amino acids. Trimming left V 2 bases short and J 0 bases short, with 14 bases between. In germline, CDR1 is KGHSH, CDR2 LQKENI. CDR3 sequence: CASSPNRQGVSYNSPLHF. The DNA of the CDR3 is TGTGCCAGCTCACCAAACAGGCAAGGGGTCTCCTATAATTCACCCCTCCACTTT.

This clone was counted a few times. The chain combines TRBV3-1 (or the pseudogene TRBV3-2) with TRBJ1-2, with 8 bases aligning to TRBD1. There are 14 residues in the CDR3. V lost 3 bases, J lost 7 bases, and 7 bases stayed unmatched. Germline CDR1 and CDR2: LGHDT and YNNKEL (reference sequence). CDR3 sequence (DNA): TGTGCCAGCAGCCAGACGACAGGGGTGCGTGGCTACACCTTC. Encoded protein: CASSQTTGVRGYTF.

This chain joins TRBV10-3 and TRBJ1-1; a possible D gene is TRBD1 (5 bases). Trimming took 6 bases from V and 1 from J, leaving 15 bases between them. CDR1 is ENHRY, CDR2 SYGVKD, per germline. This CDR3 spans 15 amino acids. CDR3 sequence (DNA): TGTGCCATCAGGTCTCCGGACAAGACGAACACTGAAGCTTTCTTT. Its translation: CAIRSPDKTNTEAFF.

Regarding this clone: Other DNA sequences in this specimen translate into the identical CDR3. The gene calls are TRBV19 and TRBJ1-5; D possibly corresponds to TRBD1 (5 bases). The CDR3 loop spans 14 amino acids. The V gene lost 1 base and the J gene lost 2 bases, with 6 bases spanning the gap. The germline V gene has CDR1 LNHDA and CDR2 SQIVND (reference sequence). Here the CDR3 reads CASSIVRGNQPQHF. The CDR3 coding sequence is TGTGCCAGTAGTATAGTCAGGGGCAATCAGCCCCAGCATTTT.

This clone was detected once. The chain links TRBV9 to TRBJ1-1; D uncertain. V shed 0 bases and J shed 5 bases, with 11 bases lying between them. This CDR3 has 14 residues. Germline V gene lookup returns CDR1 SGDLS and CDR2 YYNGEE. The CDR3 coding sequence is TGTGCCAGCAGCGTAGCCCCAACTACGACTGAAGCTTTCTTT. Its protein is CASSVAPTTTEAFF. Combining the CDR3 with reference TRBV9 and TRBJ1-1 gives the whole variable domain DSGVTQTPKHLITATGQRVTLRCSPRSGDLSVYWYQQSLDQGLQFLIQYYNGEERAKGNILERFSAQQFPDLHSELNLSSLELGDSALYFCASSVAPTTTEAFFGQGTRLTVV.

V gene TRBV12-5 combines with J gene TRBJ1-4, with 8 bases that match TRBD1. Per the germline V gene, CDR1 is LGHNT and CDR2 is FRNRAP. Trimming cost V 6 bases and J 0 bases; bases outside gene matches: 15. The CDR3 length is 19 residues. The CDR3 sequence: CASGLRRAGGRATNEKLFF. DNA of the CDR3: TGTGCTAGTGGCCTCCGAAGGGCAGGGGGCAGGGCAACTAATGAAAAACTGTTTTTT. Full variable domain (outside the CDR3, taken from reference TRBV12-5 and TRBJ1-4): DARVTQTPRHKVTEMGQEVTMRCQPILGHNTVFWYRQTMMQGLELLAYFRNRAPLDDSGMPKDRFSAEMPDATLATLKIQPSEPRDSAVYFCASGLRRAGGRATNEKLFFGSGTQLSVL.